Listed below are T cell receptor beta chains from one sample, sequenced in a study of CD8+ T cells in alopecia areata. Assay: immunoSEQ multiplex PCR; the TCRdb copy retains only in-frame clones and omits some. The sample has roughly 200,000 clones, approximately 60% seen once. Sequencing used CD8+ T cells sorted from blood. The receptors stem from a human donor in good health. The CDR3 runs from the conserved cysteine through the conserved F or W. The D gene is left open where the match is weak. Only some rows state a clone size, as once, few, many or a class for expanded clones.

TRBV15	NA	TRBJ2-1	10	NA	CATGRTAQFF	TGTGCCACCGGGAGGACAGCGCAGTTCTTC
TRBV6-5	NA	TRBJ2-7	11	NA	CASSPYYEQYF	TGTGCCAGCAGTCCTTACTACGAGCAGTACTTC
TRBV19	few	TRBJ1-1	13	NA	CASSNSGATEAFF	TGTGCCAGTAGTAACTCAGGGGCCACTGAAGCTTTCTTT
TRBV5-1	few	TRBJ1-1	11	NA	CACRVGTEAFF	TGCGCCTGCAGGGTCGGCACTGAAGCTTTCTTT
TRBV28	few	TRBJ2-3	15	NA	CASSFEGSSTDTQYF	TGTGCCAGCAGTTTCGAAGGTTCTAGCACAGATACGCAGTATTTT
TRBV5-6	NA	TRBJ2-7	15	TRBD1	CASSPGTGGAYEQYF	TGTGCCAGCAGCCCCGGGACAGGCGGGGCCTACGAGCAGTACTTC
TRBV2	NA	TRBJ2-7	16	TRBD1	CASSVVTDRAPYEQYF	TGTGCCAGCAGTGTAGTCACCGACAGGGCCCCCTACGAGCAGTACTTC
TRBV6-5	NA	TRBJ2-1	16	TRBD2	CASSSPTSGGANEQFF	TGTGCCAGCAGTTCGCCAACTAGCGGGGGGGCAAATGAGCAGTTCTTC
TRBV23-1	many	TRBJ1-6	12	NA	CASSPHNSPLHF	TGCGCCAGCAGTCCTCACAATTCACCCCTCCACTTT
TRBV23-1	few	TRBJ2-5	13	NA	CASGGTAQETQYF	TGCGCCAGCGGCGGGACGGCACAAGAGACCCAGTACTTC
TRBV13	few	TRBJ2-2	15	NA	CASSPPGVETGELFF	TGTGCCAGCAGCCCACCAGGGGTTGAGACCGGGGAGCTGTTTTTT
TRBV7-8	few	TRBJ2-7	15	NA	CASSLSSGVTYEQYF	TGTGCCAGCAGCTTATCCTCCGGGGTCACCTACGAGCAGTACTTC
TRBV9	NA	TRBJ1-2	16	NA	CASSLNTRRSDNGYTF	TGTGCCAGCAGCCTTAATACTAGGAGGAGTGATAATGGCTACACCTTC
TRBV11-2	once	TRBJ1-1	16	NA	CASSLDWLGADTEAFF	TGTGCCAGCAGCTTAGACTGGCTGGGGGCGGACACTGAAGCTTTCTTT
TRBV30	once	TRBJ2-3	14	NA	CAWAGTPGDTEQYF	TGTGCCTGGGCTGGGACCCCTGGGGACACGGAACAGTATTTT
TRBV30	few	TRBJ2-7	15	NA	CAWSVVWAGRYEQYF	TGTGCCTGGAGTGTAGTGTGGGCAGGGAGGTACGAGCAGTACTTC
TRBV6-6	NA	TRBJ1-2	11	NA	CASSYWFGYTF	TGTGCCAGCAGTTACTGGTTTGGGTACACCTTC
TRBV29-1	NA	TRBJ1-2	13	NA	CSVEDSLGYGYTF	TGCAGCGTTGAAGACAGCCTAGGGTATGGCTACACCTTC
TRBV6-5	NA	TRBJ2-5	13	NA	CASSYGLAETQYF	TGTGCCAGCAGTTACGGCCTAGCTGAGACCCAGTACTTC
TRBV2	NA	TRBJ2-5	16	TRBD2	CASSEAASGGFETQYF	TGTGCCAGCAGTGAAGCGGCTAGCGGGGGGTTTGAGACCCAGTACTTC
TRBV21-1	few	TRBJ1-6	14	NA	CASRQSSYNSPLHF	TGTGCCAGCAGACAGAGCTCCTATAATTCACCCCTCCACTTT
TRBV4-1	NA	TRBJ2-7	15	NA	CASSQEIGASYEQYF	TGCGCCAGCAGCCAAGAAATCGGGGCCAGCTACGAGCAGTACTTC
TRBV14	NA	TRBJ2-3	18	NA	CASSQGADGGQLTDTQYF	TGTGCCAGCAGCCAAGGAGCTGACGGGGGTCAACTGACAGATACGCAGTATTTT
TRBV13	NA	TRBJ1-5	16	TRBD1	CASSLGGQETNQPQHF	TGTGCCAGCAGCTTAGGCGGACAGGAGACCAATCAGCCCCAGCATTTT
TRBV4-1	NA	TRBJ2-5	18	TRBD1	CASSQDEGTGGWQETQYF	TGCGCCAGCAGCCAAGATGAAGGGACAGGGGGATGGCAGGAGACCCAGTACTTC
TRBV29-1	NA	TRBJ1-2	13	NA	CSVSQGANYGYTF	TGCAGCGTCTCGCAGGGAGCTAACTATGGCTACACCTTC
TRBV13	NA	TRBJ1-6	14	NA	CASSLGTANSPLHF	TGTGCCAGCAGCTTAGGGACGGCTAATTCACCCCTCCACTTT
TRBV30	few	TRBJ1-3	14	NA	CAWSGTILRNTIYF	TGTGCCTGGAGCGGGACAATCCTGAGGAACACCATATATTTT
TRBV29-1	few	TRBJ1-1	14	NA	CSAERNSANTEAFF	TGCAGCGCCGAAAGAAACAGCGCGAACACTGAAGCTTTCTTT
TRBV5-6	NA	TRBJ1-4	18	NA	CASSLDSRAPATNEKLFF	TGTGCCAGCAGCTTGGATTCCCGGGCACCCGCAACTAATGAAAAACTGTTTTTT
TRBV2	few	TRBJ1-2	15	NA	CASSEEMGTLYGYTF	TGTGCCAGCAGTGAAGAAATGGGCACACTCTATGGCTACACCTTC
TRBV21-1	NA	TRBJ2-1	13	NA	CASSKGTVNEQFF	TGTGCCAGCAGCAAGGGGACAGTCAATGAGCAGTTCTTC
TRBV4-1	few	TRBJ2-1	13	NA	CASSQGVSRDQFF	TGCGCCAGCAGCCAAGGAGTTAGTAGGGATCAGTTCTTC
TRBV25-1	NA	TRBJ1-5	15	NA	CASSVQGFSNQPQHF	TGTGCCAGCAGTGTACAGGGCTTTAGCAATCAGCCCCAGCATTTT
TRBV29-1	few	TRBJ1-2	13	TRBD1	CSVGTGGNYGYTF	TGCAGCGTCGGGACAGGGGGCAACTATGGCTACACCTTC
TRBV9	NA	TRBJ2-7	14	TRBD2	CASSVDGGSYEQYF	TGTGCCAGCAGCGTAGACGGGGGGAGTTACGAGCAGTACTTC
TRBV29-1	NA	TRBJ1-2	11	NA	CSVDRQEGYTF	TGCAGCGTTGACAGGCAGGAGGGCTACACCTTC
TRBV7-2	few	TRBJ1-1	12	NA	CASSWVNTEAFF	TGTGCCAGCAGCTGGGTGAACACTGAAGCTTTCTTT
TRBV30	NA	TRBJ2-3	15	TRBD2	CAWSVSGGAIDTQYF	TGTGCCTGGAGCGTCAGCGGGGGGGCGATAGATACGCAGTATTTT
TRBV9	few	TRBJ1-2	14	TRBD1	CASSVETGNYGYTF	TGTGCCAGCAGCGTCGAGACAGGGAACTATGGCTACACCTTC
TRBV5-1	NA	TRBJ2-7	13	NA	CASSLAWVDEQYF	TGCGCCAGCAGCTTGGCCTGGGTGGACGAGCAGTACTTC
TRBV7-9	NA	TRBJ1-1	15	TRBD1	CASSPTGTGGTEAFF	TGTGCCAGCAGCCCAACCGGGACAGGGGGAACTGAAGCTTTCTTT
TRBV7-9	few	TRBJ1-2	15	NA	CASSSLGREEDGYTF	TGTGCCAGCAGCTCCCTGGGGCGGGAAGAGGATGGCTACACCTTC
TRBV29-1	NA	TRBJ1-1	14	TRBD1	CSVYITGGWTEAFF	TGCAGCGTATACATTACAGGGGGCTGGACTGAAGCTTTCTTT
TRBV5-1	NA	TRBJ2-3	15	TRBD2	CASSFELAAIDTQYF	TGCGCCAGCAGCTTCGAGCTAGCGGCTATAGATACGCAGTATTTT
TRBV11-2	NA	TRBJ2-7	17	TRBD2	CASSLDPSGGLFYEQYF	TGTGCCAGCAGCTTAGATCCTAGCGGGGGGCTCTTCTACGAGCAGTACTTC
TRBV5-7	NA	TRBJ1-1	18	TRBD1	CASSQARTGAFRNTEAFF	TGTGCCAGCAGCCAGGCCCGGACAGGAGCATTTAGGAACACTGAAGCTTTCTTT
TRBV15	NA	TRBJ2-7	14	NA	CATSSHSGSYEQYF	TGTGCCACCAGCAGTCATTCAGGGAGCTACGAGCAGTACTTC
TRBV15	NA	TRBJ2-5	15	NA	CATSSERRSGETQYF	TGTGCCACCAGCAGTGAGCGCAGGTCGGGGGAGACCCAGTACTTC
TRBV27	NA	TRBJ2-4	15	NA	CASPKGMEEKNIQYF	TGTGCCAGCCCCAAAGGAATGGAGGAAAAAAACATTCAGTACTTC
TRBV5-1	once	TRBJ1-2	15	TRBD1	CASSLLGQGALGYTF	TGCGCCAGCAGCTTGCTAGGGCAGGGGGCGCTTGGCTACACCTTC
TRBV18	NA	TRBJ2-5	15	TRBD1	CASSPWDRGQETQYF	TGTGCCAGCTCACCATGGGACAGGGGCCAAGAGACCCAGTACTTC
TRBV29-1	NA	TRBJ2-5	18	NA	CSVQPSHGWGAEEETQYF	TGCAGCGTCCAACCCTCCCACGGCTGGGGGGCCGAGGAAGAGACCCAGTACTTC
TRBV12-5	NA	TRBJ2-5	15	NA	CASGTTADGQETQYF	TGTGCTAGTGGTACCACTGCCGACGGCCAAGAGACCCAGTACTTC
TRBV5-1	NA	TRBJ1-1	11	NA	CASRVGTEAFF	TGCGCCAGCAGAGTGGGCACTGAAGCTTTCTTT